This T cell receptor (beta chain) came from a study of CD8 T cells in ankylosing spondylitis (dated by TCRdb to 2017 to 2019). Background on the whole study: To find TCR variants linked to disease, the study profiled T cell receptor beta repertoires in ankylosing spondylitis patients and healthy donors. Peripheral blood samples were taken, and synovial fluid was additionally collected from ankylosing spondylitis patients. The full study cohort was made up of about two dozen ankylosing spondylitis patients and 108 healthy donors.

Findings and caveats that apply to the study as a whole: A CD8+ phenotype was shown by the disease-linked clones, which were found at relatively low frequencies in peripheral blood. Significant enrichment of the disease-linked clones was reported in matched synovial fluid samples from ankylosing spondylitis patients. Blood from ankylosing spondylitis patients appeared to be characterized by a TCR beta motif composed of 7 to 9 highly homologous amino acid variants. Some TCR beta motif variants had previously been reported in synovial fluid and blood of reactive arthritis patients, which suggested common disease-initiation mechanisms.

Data came from an Illumina HiSeq 2500. Quantitative 5'-RACE with molecular barcodes was used to prepare TCR beta libraries. The study's own analysis went as follows. To identify disease-linked TCR variants, a new computational method was used, one built on a probabilistic model of VDJ rearrangement. Using fastp trimming at Q25 and MiXCR clonotype assembly, TCRdb reanalyzed the public sequencing data and kept in-frame beta chains. Each record represents a unique CDR3 protein, reported with the most common genes and DNA among its rows. TCRdb's processing, not the study's, gives the V and J calls here. The sample yields 250,000 to 300,000 distinct CDR3 sequences; approximately 20% were counted once. Of the sample, around 30% falls within the top ten clones. Measured from the cysteine to the phenylalanine, the CDR3 is 15 residues long. Only the CDR3 part of the read is kept: 45 bases, read in frame from the first base. Sequences MNHNS (CDR1) and SASEGT (CDR2) are obtained from the germline V gene. The V end gives up 4 bases and the J end 0 bases, leaving 3 bases in the junction not matched to a gene.

This clonotype was seen a handful of times. Its target antigen remains unknown. Within one base of it there is no much larger clone, and no base qualities were kept. The sequenced sample was blood, either unsorted or a sorted T cell fraction (not recorded which). Here the chain combines TRBV6-1 and TRBJ2-3; TRBD2 fits 8 bases in the junction. This TCR came from a male donor with ankylosing spondylitis or in good health (not recorded which). The bases read TGTGCCAGCAGTGTCCGGGAGGGGAGCACAGATACGCAGTATTTT. Its protein reads: CASSVREGSTDTQYF.